A selection of T cell receptor beta chains follows, all from one sample in a study of cytomegalovirus exposure and HLA in healthy donors. Generated by immunoSEQ multiplex PCR, the TCRdb table keeps only in-frame clones and is missing some. The sample has 150,000 to 200,000 clones, roughly four fifths seen once. The sequencing sample was made of PBMCs. The receptors shown here come from a woman in her twenties or thirties in good health and CMV-seropositive. Both conserved end residues are part of each CDR3. Each record gives: D gene, V gene, CDR3 length, J gene, clone size, CDR3 DNA, CDR3 protein. D genes are given only for firm matches. For some rows the clone size is stated as once, few or many, or as a class when expanded; others skip it.

d_gene: .
v_gene: TRBV6-4
len: 12
j_gene: TRBJ2-1
abundance: .
CDR3nt: TGTGCCAGCAGCTCGTTGGAGGGGAAGCAGTTCTTC
CDR3aa: CASSSLEGKQFF

d_gene: .
v_gene: TRBV5-1
len: 15
j_gene: TRBJ1-2
abundance: .
CDR3nt: TGCGCCAGCAGCTTGACGGGGGGCCCTAACTATGGCTACACCTTC
CDR3aa: CASSLTGGPNYGYTF

d_gene: TRBD1
v_gene: TRBV5-1
len: 15
j_gene: TRBJ1-1
abundance: once
CDR3nt: TGCGCCAGCAGCTTCGGGAGACAGGGTAGCACTGAAGCTTTCTTT
CDR3aa: CASSFGRQGSTEAFF

d_gene: .
v_gene: TRBV25-1
len: 14
j_gene: TRBJ1-6
abundance: .
CDR3nt: TGTGCCAGCAAATTGGACATGGATAATTCACCCCTCCACTTT
CDR3aa: CASKLDMDNSPLHF

d_gene: .
v_gene: TRBV27
len: 13
j_gene: TRBJ1-2
abundance: .
CDR3nt: TGTGCCAGCAGTTTGGGGCCGGGCTATGGCTACACCTTC
CDR3aa: CASSLGPGYGYTF

d_gene: .
v_gene: TRBV29-1
len: 16
j_gene: TRBJ1-2
abundance: .
CDR3nt: TGCAGCGCCGGAAGTGGCGGGGGCCAAACCCCCTATGGCTACACCTTC
CDR3aa: CSAGSGGGQTPYGYTF

d_gene: TRBD1
v_gene: TRBV4-3
len: 19
j_gene: TRBJ1-2
abundance: .
CDR3nt: TGCGCCAGCAGCCAAGACGCCCCACGCAGGACAGGAATTAATGGGGGCTACACCTTC
CDR3aa: CASSQDAPRRTGINGGYTF

d_gene: .
v_gene: TRBV18
len: 15
j_gene: TRBJ1-1
abundance: few
CDR3nt: TGTGCCAGCTCACCACTAAGGGGCCGGAACACTGAAGCTTTCTTT
CDR3aa: CASSPLRGRNTEAFF

d_gene: TRBD1
v_gene: TRBV25-1
len: 17
j_gene: TRBJ2-3
abundance: .
CDR3nt: TGTGCCAGCAGTGAATGGGGCGACAGGGGAGGCACAGATACGCAGTATTTT
CDR3aa: CASSEWGDRGGTDTQYF

d_gene: TRBD2
v_gene: TRBV5-4
len: 15
j_gene: TRBJ2-1
abundance: once
CDR3nt: TGTGCCAGCAGCTTGCAGCGGGGGTCCTACAATGAGCAGTTCTTC
CDR3aa: CASSLQRGSYNEQFF

d_gene: TRBD1
v_gene: TRBV6-1
len: 17
j_gene: TRBJ1-6
abundance: .
CDR3nt: TGTGCCAGCAGTCAAGGACGCAGACAGGGCTATAATTCACCCCTCCACTTT
CDR3aa: CASSQGRRQGYNSPLHF

d_gene: .
v_gene: TRBV10-2
len: 14
j_gene: TRBJ2-5
abundance: once
CDR3nt: TGCGCCAGCAACCCCGCGGGGGCGGGGGAGACCCAGTACTTC
CDR3aa: CASNPAGAGETQYF

d_gene: TRBD1
v_gene: TRBV5-1
len: 15
j_gene: TRBJ1-4
abundance: .
CDR3nt: TGCGCCAGCGGGACAGGGAATGTTGGGTATGAAAAACTGTTTTTT
CDR3aa: CASGTGNVGYEKLFF

d_gene: .
v_gene: TRBV10-3
len: 13
j_gene: TRBJ2-7
abundance: .
CDR3nt: TGTGCCATCAGTGAGGGCAACCCCTACGAGCAGTACTTC
CDR3aa: CAISEGNPYEQYF

d_gene: TRBD2
v_gene: TRBV29-1
len: 13
j_gene: TRBJ2-1
abundance: .
CDR3nt: TGCAGCGTTGGGACTAGCGGGATGAATGAGCAGTTCTTC
CDR3aa: CSVGTSGMNEQFF

d_gene: TRBD2
v_gene: TRBV27
len: 14
j_gene: TRBJ2-1
abundance: .
CDR3nt: TGTGCCAACAGTTTAGCGGGGGGGAACAATGAGCAGTTCTTC
CDR3aa: CANSLAGGNNEQFF

d_gene: .
v_gene: TRBV7-2
len: 13
j_gene: TRBJ1-2
abundance: .
CDR3nt: TGTGCCAGCAGCTATCTACTGTACTATGGCTACACCTTC
CDR3aa: CASSYLLYYGYTF

d_gene: TRBD2
v_gene: TRBV29-1
len: 12
j_gene: TRBJ2-1
abundance: .
CDR3nt: TGCGGAGGGACTAGCGGTTACAATGAGCAGTTCTTC
CDR3aa: CGGTSGYNEQFF

d_gene: TRBD1
v_gene: TRBV11-2
len: 15
j_gene: TRBJ1-1
abundance: few
CDR3nt: TGTGCCAGCAGACCCCGGACAGGCACGAACACTGAAGCTTTCTTT
CDR3aa: CASRPRTGTNTEAFF

d_gene: .
v_gene: TRBV5-5
len: 15
j_gene: TRBJ1-4
abundance: .
CDR3nt: TGTGCCAGCAGCTTGAGCCAGGTCGCCGGTGAAAAACTGTTTTTT
CDR3aa: CASSLSQVAGEKLFF

d_gene: .
v_gene: TRBV2
len: 14
j_gene: TRBJ1-2
abundance: .
CDR3nt: TGTGCCAGCAGTGAAGCGGCGGGGGCCGCAGGCTACACCTTC
CDR3aa: CASSEAAGAAGYTF

d_gene: .
v_gene: TRBV29-1
len: 12
j_gene: TRBJ1-4
abundance: .
CDR3nt: TGCAGCGCCGTCAGGGCCGGCGAAAAACTGTTTTTT
CDR3aa: CSAVRAGEKLFF

d_gene: TRBD2
v_gene: TRBV11-2
len: 14
j_gene: TRBJ2-1
abundance: .
CDR3nt: TGTGCCAGCAGCATCGGGACTAGCGGTCAGGAGCAGTTCTTC
CDR3aa: CASSIGTSGQEQFF

d_gene: .
v_gene: TRBV29-1
len: 14
j_gene: TRBJ2-1
abundance: .
CDR3nt: TGCAGCGTTGAAGATCATAGGACATACAATGAGCAGTTCTTC
CDR3aa: CSVEDHRTYNEQFF

d_gene: TRBD1
v_gene: TRBV28
len: 13
j_gene: TRBJ1-2
abundance: .
CDR3nt: TGTGCCAGCAGTCTTGACAGGGGTTGGGGCTACACCTTC
CDR3aa: CASSLDRGWGYTF

d_gene: .
v_gene: TRBV7-2
len: 17
j_gene: TRBJ1-6
abundance: .
CDR3nt: TGTGCCAGCAGCTTAGATACGGGGGGCGCTAATAATTCACCCCTCCACTTT
CDR3aa: CASSLDTGGANNSPLHF

d_gene: TRBD1
v_gene: TRBV9
len: 16
j_gene: TRBJ1-2
abundance: .
CDR3nt: TGTGCCAGCAGCGTGGACAGGTCCATATCGCTGGGTGGCTACACCTTC
CDR3aa: CASSVDRSISLGGYTF

d_gene: .
v_gene: TRBV2
len: 15
j_gene: TRBJ1-5
abundance: .
CDR3nt: TGTGCCAGCAGTGACCAGGACTTTAGCAATCAGCCCCAGCATTTT
CDR3aa: CASSDQDFSNQPQHF

d_gene: .
v_gene: TRBV9
len: 15
j_gene: TRBJ1-1
abundance: .
CDR3nt: TGTGCCAGCAGCGTAGTGCAGGGTGGGAACACTGAAGCTTTCTTT
CDR3aa: CASSVVQGGNTEAFF

d_gene: .
v_gene: TRBV5-1
len: 14
j_gene: TRBJ2-5
abundance: .
CDR3nt: TGCGCCAGCAGCTTGGCCGGGAGCCAAGAGACCCAGTACTTC
CDR3aa: CASSLAGSQETQYF

d_gene: .
v_gene: TRBV21-1
len: 14
j_gene: TRBJ1-5
abundance: many
CDR3nt: TGTGCCAGCAGCAAAGGAGGGTGTAGGCAGCCCCAGCATTTT
CDR3aa: CASSKGGCRQPQHF

d_gene: .
v_gene: TRBV10-1
len: 14
j_gene: TRBJ2-7
abundance: .
CDR3nt: TGCGCCAGCAGTCAAGGACAGAGCACGAACGAGCAGTACTTC
CDR3aa: CASSQGQSTNEQYF

d_gene: TRBD1
v_gene: TRBV5-6
len: 19
j_gene: TRBJ1-6
abundance: .
CDR3nt: TGTGCCAGCAGCTTCGGGACAGTCACCACGAGCTCCTATAATTCACCCCTCCACTTT
CDR3aa: CASSFGTVTTSSYNSPLHF

d_gene: .
v_gene: TRBV19
len: 16
j_gene: TRBJ1-3
abundance: .
CDR3nt: TGTGCCAGTAGTATTGGTAGGGGGAACTCTGGAAACACCATATATTTT
CDR3aa: CASSIGRGNSGNTIYF

d_gene: .
v_gene: TRBV4-3
len: 15
j_gene: TRBJ1-2
abundance: .
CDR3nt: TGCGCCAGCAGCCAGGAAAGGGGTCTCGACTATGGCTACACCTTC
CDR3aa: CASSQERGLDYGYTF

d_gene: TRBD1
v_gene: TRBV11-2
len: 15
j_gene: TRBJ1-1
abundance: .
CDR3nt: TGTGCCAGCAGCCCTTGGACAGGGAGAAGGACTGAAGCTTTCTTT
CDR3aa: CASSPWTGRRTEAFF

d_gene: .
v_gene: TRBV6-1
len: 13
j_gene: TRBJ1-3
abundance: once
CDR3nt: TGTGCCAGCAGTGGACAGGCGGGAAACACCATATATTTT
CDR3aa: CASSGQAGNTIYF

d_gene: .
v_gene: TRBV6-1
len: 17
j_gene: TRBJ2-7
abundance: once
CDR3nt: TGTGCCAGCAGTGAAGCGTATAATATGGGAGGTTCCTACGAGCAGTACTTC
CDR3aa: CASSEAYNMGGSYEQYF

d_gene: TRBD1
v_gene: TRBV7-2
len: 15
j_gene: TRBJ1-6
abundance: .
CDR3nt: TGTGCCAGCAGCCTAAGACAGGGTAGTAATTCACCCCTCCACTTT
CDR3aa: CASSLRQGSNSPLHF

d_gene: .
v_gene: TRBV6-6
len: 16
j_gene: TRBJ1-4
abundance: once
CDR3nt: TGTGCCAGCAGTTACTCGCGGGGTGCAACTAATGAAAAACTGTTTTTT
CDR3aa: CASSYSRGATNEKLFF

d_gene: .
v_gene: TRBV19
len: 13
j_gene: TRBJ1-1
abundance: few
CDR3nt: TGTGCCAGTGCTAACAGACCGAACACTGAAGCTTTCTTT
CDR3aa: CASANRPNTEAFF

d_gene: .
v_gene: TRBV5-1
len: 14
j_gene: TRBJ1-1
abundance: .
CDR3nt: TGCGCCAGCAGCTTGGGTCACACGAACACTGAAGCTTTCTTT
CDR3aa: CASSLGHTNTEAFF

d_gene: TRBD1
v_gene: TRBV5-1
len: 15
j_gene: TRBJ2-3
abundance: .
CDR3nt: TGCGCCAGCAGCCTGGGACAGGGCCAGGCAGATACGCAGTATTTT
CDR3aa: CASSLGQGQADTQYF

d_gene: .
v_gene: TRBV28
len: 13
j_gene: TRBJ1-1
abundance: .
CDR3nt: TGTGCCAGCAGTTTAGCAGGGCAAACTGAAGCTTTCTTT
CDR3aa: CASSLAGQTEAFF

d_gene: .
v_gene: TRBV7-8
len: 14
j_gene: TRBJ2-5
abundance: once
CDR3nt: TGTGCCAGCAGCTTAACAGGGCTCCAAGAGACCCAGTACTTC
CDR3aa: CASSLTGLQETQYF

d_gene: TRBD2
v_gene: TRBV5-1
len: 16
j_gene: TRBJ2-5
abundance: few
CDR3nt: TGCGCCAGCAGCGGAAAGACTAGCGGGTTAGGGGAGACCCAGTACTTC
CDR3aa: CASSGKTSGLGETQYF

d_gene: .
v_gene: TRBV7-2
len: 13
j_gene: TRBJ2-2
abundance: few
CDR3nt: TGTGCCAGCAGCTTAGCCGGGGGCGGGGAGCTGTTTTTT
CDR3aa: CASSLAGGGELFF

d_gene: TRBD2
v_gene: TRBV6-6
len: 14
j_gene: TRBJ2-7
abundance: .
CDR3nt: TGTGCCAGCAGTCTTAGCGGGAGGGCGGGCGAGCAGTACTTC
CDR3aa: CASSLSGRAGEQYF

d_gene: TRBD1
v_gene: TRBV5-1
len: 14
j_gene: TRBJ2-2
abundance: once
CDR3nt: TGCGCCACGCGACAGGGGGCGAACACCGGGGAGCTGTTTTTT
CDR3aa: CATRQGANTGELFF

d_gene: TRBD1
v_gene: TRBV6-5
len: 15
j_gene: TRBJ1-4
abundance: once
CDR3nt: TGTGCCAGCAGAGTGGACAGGGGAACTAATGAAAAACTGTTTTTT
CDR3aa: CASRVDRGTNEKLFF

d_gene: .
v_gene: TRBV30
len: 13
j_gene: TRBJ2-7
abundance: few
CDR3nt: TGTGCCGGTCGGCCATCTGGAGCCTACGAGCAGTACTTC
CDR3aa: CAGRPSGAYEQYF

d_gene: TRBD1
v_gene: TRBV5-1
len: 16
j_gene: TRBJ1-3
abundance: .
CDR3nt: TGCGCCAGCAGCCCGGGACAGATAGTTCCCGGAAACACCATATATTTT
CDR3aa: CASSPGQIVPGNTIYF

d_gene: TRBD2
v_gene: TRBV7-2
len: 15
j_gene: TRBJ2-5
abundance: once
CDR3nt: TGTGCCAGCAGCTTCGACAGCGGGATCATGGAGACCCAGTACTTC
CDR3aa: CASSFDSGIMETQYF

d_gene: TRBD1
v_gene: TRBV6-6
len: 15
j_gene: TRBJ1-5
abundance: .
CDR3nt: TGTGCCAGCACTATACAGGGGAGGAACAATCAGCCCCAGCATTTT
CDR3aa: CASTIQGRNNQPQHF

d_gene: TRBD1
v_gene: TRBV10-2
len: 17
j_gene: TRBJ1-2
abundance: .
CDR3nt: TGCGCCAGCAGTGAGCCGGGTTGGACAGGGGGCCTCGAAGGCTACACCTTC
CDR3aa: CASSEPGWTGGLEGYTF

d_gene: TRBD2
v_gene: TRBV19
len: 15
j_gene: TRBJ2-2
abundance: .
CDR3nt: TGTGCCAGTAGTGTAACGGGAGGGAACACCGGGGAGCTGTTTTTT
CDR3aa: CASSVTGGNTGELFF